Sequencing of this T cell receptor beta chain was carried out in a study of T cells in Graves' hyperthyroidism and ophthalmopathy. Study conclusions and caveats: Appearing also in blood were most of the thyroid clonotypes expanded above 0.001.

There are many counts of this clonotype. The antigen remains unidentified. The investigators amplified TCR beta CDR3 regions from RNA transcripts. A first-round RT-PCR of the TCR CDR3 used the HTBI primer set. Via MiXCR, TCRdb re-called the multiplex PCR reads, giving one row per CDR3 protein. This sample yields approximately 330,000 distinct CDR3 sequences, of which roughly 15% are seen a single time; around 32% belongs to the top ten. V shed 2 bases and J shed 5 bases, with 19 bases lying between them. CDR3 length: 17 residues. Germline CDR1 is SGHDN and CDR2 is FVKESK. Sequenced material: blood. The chain carries TRBV14 and TRBJ2-1; D unresolved. This receptor was identified in a woman aged 40 to 49 with Graves' ophthalmopathy. The DNA for the CDR3 is TGTGCCAGCAGCCAATCGATGGTAATGCCTCACGACAATGAGCAGTTCTTC. Encoded protein: CASSQSMVMPHDNEQFF.